This TCR beta chain stems from a study of PD-1 blockade in classical Hodgkin lymphoma. The CDR3 is made up of 11 amino acids. Trimming took off 3 bases at V and 7 bases at J, with 4 bases between the two ends. Germline values: CDR1 SNHLY, CDR2 FYNNEI. Following autologous stem cell transplantation, relapse occurred in every patient, and exposure to brentuximab vedotin varied. Out of thawed PBMCs, magnetic negative selection purified CD4+ T cells. The repertoire was sequenced with immunoSEQ multiplex PCR; TCRdb's copy has only in-frame clones and lacks some. The table lists 15,000 or so clones, approximately 80% of them singletons, with 1% in the top ten.

This TCR was recovered from a human donor with classical Hodgkin lymphoma. Sequenced here: CD4+ T cells from blood, sampled at baseline. V and J are TRBV2 and TRBJ1-5, with no clear D. The CDR3: CASSDSQPQHF. The CDR3, as DNA: TGTGCCAGCAGTGACTCCCAGCCCCAGCATTTT. Filled out from reference TRBV2 and TRBJ1-5, the complete variable domain reads EPEVTQTPSHQVTQMGQEVILRCVPISNHLYFYWYRQILGQKVEFLVSFYNNEISEKSEIFDDQFSVERPDGSNFTLKIRSTKLEDSAMYFCASSDSQPQHFGDGTRLSIL.